One sample yielded the 17 T cell receptor beta chains listed below, sequenced in a study of radiotherapy plus CTLA-4 blockade in lung cancer (dated by TCRdb to about 2018). Libraries were made using the immunoSEQ multiplex PCR assay. The table comes from immuneACCESS by way of TCRdb, which keeps in-frame sequences with V and J called. Part of the clones is missing from these tables; in studies checked, under half for an unresolved V gene and the rest for unknown reasons. A total of fewer than 100,000 clones appear in this sample, around 83% of them only once. The top ten clones comprise 0.65% to 0.95% of the sample. The source was peripheral blood, collected from a patient treated with radiotherapy plus ipilimumab. All receptors derive from a human donor with non-small cell lung cancer who had stable disease on radiotherapy plus ipilimumab.

The J gene is TRBJ1-2, the V gene TRBV15; TRBD1 matches at 7 bases. The junction had 7 bases not matched to a gene; V was cut back by 0 bases and J by 0 bases. Per the germline V gene, CDR1 is LNHNV and CDR2 is YYDKDF (reference sequence). This CDR3 has 17 residues. The CDR3 is CATSRDPGTATNYGYTF. The CDR3 DNA reads TGTGCCACCAGCAGAGATCCAGGGACAGCCACTAACTATGGCTACACCTTC.

The chain combines TRBV4-2 with TRBJ2-7; 8 bases fit TRBD1. CDR1 and CDR2 (germline): LGHNA, YNFKEQ. The CDR3 runs 14 residues. The V gene end was trimmed by 2 bases and the J gene end by 3 bases; junction bases not matched to a gene: 3. The CDR3 DNA reads TGTGCCAGCAGCCAACGGACAGGGAACTACGAGCAGTACTTC. Amino acid sequence: CASSQRTGNYEQYF.

The rearrangement links TRBV11-2 to TRBJ2-7; the match to TRBD1 covers 7 bases. Trimming removed 3 bases from V and 3 bases from J; junction bases left unmatched: 2. CDR3 size: 13 residues. The V gene's germline CDR1 is SGHAT and CDR2 FQNNGV. CDR3 region: CASSFPGGYEQYF. The CDR3 DNA reads as TGTGCCAGCAGCTTTCCAGGGGGCTACGAGCAGTACTTC.

This rearrangement joins TRBV29-1 to TRBJ2-1, with D possibly matching TRBD2 (6 bases). CDR1 is SQVTM and CDR2 is ANQGSEA in the germline V gene. The V and J ends lost 5 bases and 4 bases respectively, with 21 bases between them. The CDR3 length is 16 residues. Here the CDR3 DNA reads TGCAGCGTTTGGGGGGAAACGGACTCCCGTTACAATGAGCAGTTCTTC. Protein sequence: CSVWGETDSRYNEQFF.

The CDR3 loop reads CASSARQGTDEQYF. The CDR3 DNA is TGTGCCAGCAGTGCTCGACAGGGAACGGACGAGCAGTACTTC. This rearrangement joins TRBV2 to TRBJ2-7; 7 positions agree with TRBD1. CDR3 length: 14 residues. V lost 4 bases, J lost 5 bases, and 8 bases stayed unmatched. From germline, CDR1 is SNHLY and CDR2 FYNNEI.

The chain joins TRBV7-9 to TRBJ2-5; 9 nucleotides agree with TRBD1. CDR1 and CDR2 (germline): SEHNR, FQNEAQ (reference sequence). The V segment lost 7 bases and the J segment 5 bases; nucleotides outside the gene matches: 8. CDR3 length: 14 residues. In DNA, the CDR3 is TGTGCCAGCACCATTGGGACAGGGAGGGAGACCCAGTACTTC. Protein sequence: CASTIGTGRETQYF.

The CDR3 loop reads CASRPTGSYEQYF. CDR3 sequence (DNA): TGTGCCAGCAGGCCGACAGGGTCCTACGAGCAGTACTTC. The chain has TRBV28 and TRBJ2-7, with 7 bases matching TRBD1. Trimming cost V 6 bases and J 1 base; bases outside gene matches: 3. CDR1 and CDR2 (germline): MDHEN, SYDVKM. CDR3 length: 13 amino acids. Full variable domain (rest looked up from reference TRBV28 and TRBJ2-7): DVKVTQSSRYLVKRTGEKVFLECVQDMDHENMFWYRQDPGLGLRLIYFSYDVKMKEKGDIPEGYSVSREKKERFSLILESASTNQTSMYLCASRPTGSYEQYFGPGTRLTVT.

The J gene is TRBJ1-5, the V gene TRBV6-4; 7 bases align to TRBD1. Germline V gives CDR1 MRHNA, CDR2 SNTAGT. The CDR3 runs 16 residues. The ends lost 2 bases at V and 3 bases at J; junction bases unmatched: 7. The CDR3 protein is CASSDQDRVINQPQHF. The CDR3 DNA is TGTGCCAGCAGTGACCAAGACAGGGTGATCAATCAGCCCCAGCATTTT.

This clone was seen a single time. The chain has TRBV11-2 and TRBJ2-5; D is ambiguous. CDR1 is SGHAT and CDR2 is FQNNGV in the germline V gene. V lost 5 bases and J 2 bases, leaving 12 bases between the germline ends. The CDR3 is 14 residues long. CDR3 coding DNA: TGTGCCAGCAGCCCCCAGACTCTTCAAGAGACCCAGTACTTC. It is translated as CASSPQTLQETQYF.

The V and J genes are TRBV29-1 and TRBJ1-2, with no clear D. This CDR3 has 14 amino acids. Germline CDR1 SQVTM, CDR2 ANQGSEA. V was trimmed by 6 bases and J by 3 bases, leaving 17 bases between them. CDR3 nucleotide sequence: TGCAGCGTCGATGCGTGGGGAAAGGACTATGGCTACACCTTC. Encoded protein: CSVDAWGKDYGYTF.

The V call is TRBV15, the J call TRBJ2-3, with no clear D. The ends were cut back, 5 bases at V and 1 base at J, with 16 bases in the middle. The CDR3 length is 16 residues. From germline, CDR1 is LNHNV and CDR2 YYDKDF (reference sequence). CDR3 amino acids: CATSARTSSGTDTQYF. For the CDR3, the DNA is TGTGCCACCAGCGCTCGGACCTCCTCTGGCACAGATACGCAGTATTTT.

The chain couples TRBV5-4 to TRBJ1-1; 7 nucleotides agree with TRBD1. Germline V gene sequence: CDR1 SGHNT, CDR2 YYREEE (reference sequence). V lost 0 bases, J lost 5 bases, and 13 bases stayed unmatched. The CDR3 runs to 17 residues. Here the CDR3 reads CASSLAGAGGSRTEAFF. The CDR3 bases are TGTGCCAGCAGCTTGGCAGGGGCAGGGGGGTCTCGGACTGAAGCTTTCTTT.

This sequence joins TRBV29-1 and TRBJ1-2; D call uncertain. Germline V gives CDR1 SQVTM, CDR2 ANQGSEA. Between the trimmed V and J ends, which lost 4 bases and 3 bases, there was a span of 12 bases. The CDR3 spans 13 residues. The CDR3 DNA reads TGCAGCGTTGGGGCAGAAACATACTATGGCTACACCTTC. Encoded protein: CSVGAETYYGYTF.

The chain employs TRBV7-9 and TRBJ1-1; D perhaps matches TRBD1 (5 bases). Per the germline V gene, CDR1 is SEHNR and CDR2 is FQNEAQ (reference sequence). The CDR3 spans 15 residues. Trimming left V 5 bases short and J 1 base short, with 14 bases between. CDR3 loop: CASSLREKENTEAFF. CDR3 in DNA: TGTGCCAGCAGCCTCAGGGAAAAGGAGAACACTGAAGCTTTCTTT.

The chain is built from TRBV6-4 and TRBJ2-3, with TRBD2 identical over 9 bases. This CDR3 has 15 residues. J gave up 5 bases and V 4 bases, and 7 bases lay outside the gene matches. CDR1 and CDR2 from the germline V gene are MRHNA and SNTAGT. The CDR3 spells CASSVPRGGVDTQYF. The CDR3 bases are TGTGCCAGCAGTGTACCGCGGGGGGGGGTAGATACGCAGTATTTT.

This chain connects TRBV5-8 to TRBJ1-2, with 7 bases aligning to TRBD1. The CDR3 is 13 amino acids. Germline V gene data show CDR1 as SGHTS and CDR2 as YDEGEE. V was pared by 7 bases and J by 5 bases, with 8 bases of the junction left unmatched. CDR3 DNA: TGTGCCAGCCCTAAGACAGGGTTTTATGGCTACACCTTC. Amino acid sequence: CASPKTGFYGYTF.

The chain employs TRBV18 and TRBJ1-6, with unresolved D. The CDR3 length is 14 residues. Trimming stripped 3 bases from V and 4 bases from J, with 7 bases between. CDR1 and CDR2 from the germline V gene are KGHSH and LQKENI. The chain's CDR3 is CASSPAGYNSPLHF. CDR3 DNA sequence: TGTGCCAGCTCACCCGCCGGGTATAATTCACCCCTCCACTTT.